The clone carrying this TCR beta chain was counted once. Its antigen is still unknown. This sample was taken from a study of cytomegalovirus exposure and HLA in healthy donors. This CDR3 is 12 amino acids long. V was pared by 5 bases and J by 9 bases, with 11 bases between. In germline, CDR1 is MGHRA, CDR2 YSYEKL. General study results and limits: Donor immune exposure was known only as CMV serostatus. Specificity for CMV antigens was confirmed in vitro for a few of the CMV-associated chains. Excluded were some V segments that proved indistinguishable, including TRBV6-2 and TRBV6-3.

PCR used 60 Vbeta primers and 13 Jbeta primers. Assay: immunoSEQ multiplex PCR; the TCRdb copy retains only in-frame clones and omits some. Altogether around 200,000 clones are present, roughly four fifths being singletons, with the ten largest covering around 3%. The rearrangement uses TRBV4-1 and TRBJ2-1, with D possibly being TRBD2 (6 bases). This TCR was sampled from a male donor in good health and CMV-seronegative. The sequenced material came from PBMCs. In DNA form, the CDR3 reads TGCGCCAGCAGCTCCTCTAGCGCTGAGCAGTTCTTC. This sequence encodes CASSSSSAEQFF.